In its sample, the clone carrying this TCR beta chain was seen a few times. This entry comes from a study of T cell responses to AZD1222 COVID-19 vaccine. The overall study: Second-dose timings of about 4 or about 12 weeks were pooled.

TCRdb's table, derived via immunoSEQ multiplex PCR, lists solely in-frame clones and lacks some. The sample includes just over 80,000 clones, 85% to 90% seen only once; the top ten take approximately 5.8%. V was shortened by 4 bases and J by 8 bases, with 20 bases between the two germline ends. Per the germline V gene, CDR1 is KGHDR and CDR2 is SFDVKD. This CDR3 contains 16 residues. Here the sequenced sample was peripheral blood, taken on day 0 of AZD1222 vaccination. The sequence was obtained from an adult in good health. The chain carries TRBV24-1 and TRBJ2-1; either TRBD1 or TRBD2 may supply D (6 bases each). In DNA form, the CDR3 reads TGTGCCACCAGTGAACTTAGCGGAGGGGGACTCCATGAGCAGTTCTTC. Its translation is CATSELSGGGLHEQFF.